These 24 T cell receptor beta chains were all obtained from the same sample, sequenced in a study of shared clonotypes between healthy human individuals. The table came from immunoSEQ multiplex PCR; TCRdb's copy has only in-frame clones and leaves some out. The sample holds hundreds of thousands of clones, approximately 80% seen once. Sequences were obtained from PBMCs. The receptors were sampled from a middle-aged woman in good health. Some clones in this sample may be carry-over from other donors' samples.

The V gene is TRBV27, the J gene TRBJ2-5; D is ambiguous. V was cut by 8 bases and J by 2 bases, with 18 bases left in between. Germline loops: CDR1 MNHEY, CDR2 SMNVEV (reference sequence). The CDR3 loop spans 15 amino acids. CDR3 nucleotide sequence: TGTGCCAGCGGCCGATCAAGGGCAAGACAAGAGACCCAGTACTTC. Amino acid sequence: CASGRSRARQETQYF.

This rearrangement joins TRBV9 to TRBJ2-2; no firm D call. This CDR3 is 16 amino acids long. The V end lost 0 bases, the J end lost 4 bases, and 13 bases lay between the germline ends. The germline V gene encodes CDR1 SGDLS and CDR2 YYNGEE. In nucleotides, the CDR3 is TGTGCCAGCAGCGTAGCTGGTGGATTGCCCACCGGGGAGCTGTTTTTT. This codes for CASSVAGGLPTGELFF.

This clone was seen more than once but under ten times. The chain couples TRBV28 to TRBJ1-2, with 7 bases that match TRBD1. This CDR3 is 15 amino acids long. Germline trimming cut 7 bases from V and 3 bases from J; bases unmatched to any gene: 11. In germline, CDR1 is MDHEN, CDR2 SYDVKM. The CDR3 region is CASTDPGTAYYGYTF. DNA of the CDR3: TGTGCCAGCACCGATCCCGGGACAGCCTACTATGGCTACACCTTC.

The chain joins TRBV27 to TRBJ2-7, with D unclear. Trimming took 7 bases from V and 0 from J, leaving 16 bases between them. The CDR3 spans 15 residues. CDR1 and CDR2 from the germline V gene are MNHEY and SMNVEV (reference sequence). This CDR3 is CASKVSLPSSYEQYF. CDR3 nucleotides: TGTGCCAGCAAGGTGTCACTACCAAGCTCCTACGAGCAGTACTTC.

The chain carries TRBV28 and TRBJ1-2; D not resolved. The V and J ends lost 3 bases and 4 bases respectively, with 9 bases between them. Germline assignment: CDR1 MDHEN and CDR2 SYDVKM. This CDR3 region has 13 residues. DNA of the CDR3: TGTGCCAGCAGTTTTGGAGGGCCCTATGGCTACACCTTC. It encodes CASSFGGPYGYTF.

The V gene is TRBV7-9, the J gene TRBJ2-3; 7 bases are shared with TRBD1. The CDR3 is made up of 14 amino acids. J lost 0 bases, V lost 7 bases, and 4 bases had no gene match. From germline, CDR1 is SEHNR and CDR2 FQNEAQ (reference sequence). CDR3 nucleotides: TGTGCCAGCAACCTGGACAGGAGCACAGATACGCAGTATTTT. Translation gives CASNLDRSTDTQYF.

The V and J genes are TRBV11-2 and TRBJ1-1; D uncertain. CDR1 is SGHAT, CDR2 FQNNGV, per germline. The CDR3 sequence is 15 residues long. Trimming left V 5 bases short and J 0 bases short, with 13 bases between. The DNA of the CDR3 is TGTGCCAGCAGCCCACTAATTGGGGTGAACACTGAAGCTTTCTTT. Amino acid sequence: CASSPLIGVNTEAFF.

This sequence joins TRBV19 and TRBJ1-2; 7 bases agree with TRBD1. The CDR3 extends over 14 amino acids. V dropped 4 bases and J dropped 6; count of bases not matched to a gene: 8. The germline CDR1 and CDR2 sequences are LNHDA and SQIVND (reference sequence). In DNA form, the CDR3 reads TGTGCCAGTAGTAAGAGGGGGCGTCCGGATGGCTACACCTTC. This sequence encodes CASSKRGRPDGYTF.

Notes on this clone: Because it lacks the conserved phenylalanine or tryptophan at the end, this CDR3 is likely a read error. The chain joins TRBV28 to TRBJ1-4, with 7 bases identical to TRBD1. This CDR3 is built from 15 residues. Germline CDR1 is MDHEN and CDR2 is SYDVKM. After removal of 5 bases from V and 6 bases from J, the junction contained 9 bases not matched to a gene. The CDR3 protein is CASSQHGTVYEKLFI. CDR3 coding DNA: TGTGCCAGCAGTCAACACGGGACAGTATATGAAAAACTGTTTATT.

V gene TRBV27 combines with J gene TRBJ2-2; TRBD1 matches at 9 bases. The length of the CDR3 is 16 residues. Germline CDR1 and CDR2: MNHEY and SMNVEV (reference sequence). The V and J ends lost 7 bases and 7 bases, in that order; junction bases with no gene match: 13. CDR3 region: CASTLAGTGLGGELFF. The CDR3 DNA reads TGTGCCAGCACCTTGGCGGGGACAGGGTTAGGCGGGGAGCTGTTTTTT.

This clone turned up a few times. V and J are TRBV15 and TRBJ2-1; 7 bases are a match to TRBD2. This CDR3 comprises 13 residues. Germline V gene lookup returns CDR1 LNHNV and CDR2 YYDKDF (reference sequence). V lost 0 bases to trimming and J lost 10 bases; unmatched junction nucleotides: 3. CDR3 sequence (DNA): TGTGCCACCAGCAGAGAAAAACTAGCGGAGCAGTTCTTC. Protein sequence: CATSREKLAEQFF.

Note on this clone: A read error may explain this, as a much larger clone is one base away. CDR3 in DNA: TGTGCCAGCAGCTTCCGAGAAGGTAACGACAATGAGCAGTTCTTC. Its protein is CASSFREGNDNEQFF. The rearrangement uses TRBV9 and TRBJ2-1; D unclear. This CDR3 is built from 15 residues. V lost 4 bases and J 5 bases, leaving 16 bases between the germline ends. The V gene's germline CDR1 is SGDLS and CDR2 YYNGEE.

The chain couples TRBV5-4 to TRBJ1-3; TRBD1 matches 8 bases. Germline loops: CDR1 SGHNT, CDR2 YYREEE (reference sequence). This CDR3 comprises 15 residues. Losses at the gene ends were 2 bases for V and 3 bases for J; bases not matched to a gene: 4. The CDR3 region has the DNA TGTGCCAGCAGCTTAATGACAGGGGATGGAAACACCATATATTTT. Translating it yields CASSLMTGDGNTIYF.

CDR3 sequence: CASSPDREDGYTF. The CDR3 DNA reads as TGTGCCAGCTCACCTGACAGGGAGGATGGCTACACCTTC. The chain employs TRBV18 and TRBJ1-2; 7 bases are shared with TRBD1. The CDR3 consists of 13 residues. The V and J ends lost 3 bases and 6 bases, in that order; junction bases with no gene match: 4. Germline assignment: CDR1 KGHSH and CDR2 LQKENI. The full variable domain, rest sourced from reference TRBV18 and TRBJ1-2, is NAGVMQNPRHLVRRRGQEARLRCSPMKGHSHVYWYRQLPEEGLKFMVYLQKENIIDESGMPKERFSAEFPKEGPSILRIQQVVRGDSAAYFCASSPDREDGYTFGSGTRLTVV.

Only a few counts were recorded for this clone. The V and J genes are TRBV5-4 and TRBJ2-7; D call uncertain. Germline V gene sequence: CDR1 SGHNT, CDR2 YYREEE (reference sequence). V was cut by 4 bases and J by 3 bases, with 8 bases left in between. The CDR3 totals 12 residues. CDR3 loop: CASSRDHYEQYF. The CDR3 bases are TGTGCCAGCAGCAGAGATCACTACGAGCAGTACTTC.

The J gene is TRBJ1-5, the V gene TRBV9; 9 bases align to TRBD1. The germline V gene has CDR1 SGDLS and CDR2 YYNGEE. Trimming at V came to 0 bases and at J to 3 bases, leaving 13 bases not matched to a gene. CDR3 length: 19 amino acids. CDR3 nucleotides: TGTGCCAGCAGCGTAGTAAATGAGGGGACAGGGCGCCCCAATCAGCCCCAGCATTTT. Amino acids: CASSVVNEGTGRPNQPQHF.

The J gene is TRBJ2-6, the V gene TRBV25-1; D remains unclear. The CDR3 spans 18 residues. The germline V gene encodes CDR1 MGHDK and CDR2 SYGVNS. Between the trimmed V and J ends, which lost 6 bases and 1 base, there was a span of 19 bases. The CDR3 sequence: CASSPRVYGESGANVLTF. For the CDR3, the DNA is TGTGCCAGCAGCCCAAGGGTATATGGGGAATCTGGGGCCAACGTCCTGACTTTC.

Written as DNA, the CDR3 is TGCGCCAGCAGCTTGGGTTCACAGAACCAAGAGACCCAGTACTTC. Protein product: CASSLGSQNQETQYF. This sequence joins TRBV5-1 and TRBJ2-5; no definite D call. Germline lookup yields CDR1 SGHRS and CDR2 YFSETQ. Between the trimmed V and J ends, which lost 0 bases and 0 bases, there was a span of 9 bases. The CDR3 covers 15 residues.

A note on this clone: It may be a read error: a sequence one base away is much more abundant. The J gene is TRBJ2-1, the V gene TRBV5-4; perhaps TRBD1 as D (5 bases). Germline V gene lookup returns CDR1 SGHNT and CDR2 YYREEE (reference sequence). The CDR3 totals 14 residues. The germline V and J ends were trimmed by 4 bases and 6 bases, with 14 bases remaining between them. The CDR3 sequence is CASSPDTSCNEQFF. In DNA form, the CDR3 reads TGTGCCAGCAGCCCGGACACGAGCTGCAATGAGCAGTTCTTC.

V gene TRBV27 combines with J gene TRBJ2-1; D not resolved. The CDR3 has 14 amino acids. CDR1 is MNHEY, CDR2 SMNVEV, per germline (reference sequence). Trimming removed 5 bases from V and 7 bases from J, with 15 bases in between. This chain's CDR3 is CASSANRKWNEQFF. The CDR3 region has the DNA TGTGCCAGCAGTGCCAATAGAAAGTGGAATGAGCAGTTCTTC.

This clone has only one observation. V gene TRBV30 combines with J gene TRBJ2-2; 9 nucleotides match TRBD2. This CDR3 region has 17 residues. Germline V gene sequence: CDR1 GTSNPN, CDR2 SVGIG (reference sequence). V shed 0 bases, J shed 6 bases, and the junction held 11 bases outside the gene matches. The CDR3 here is CAWSVRLQAGGPGELFF. The DNA of the CDR3 is TGTGCCTGGAGTGTACGACTTCAAGCGGGAGGCCCCGGGGAGCTGTTTTTT.

The chain has TRBV7-8 and TRBJ2-2; D gene ambiguous. V was trimmed by 5 bases and J by 4 bases, leaving 14 bases between them. CDR3 length equals 15 residues. CDR1 SGHVS and CDR2 FQNEAQ come from the germline V gene. The CDR3: CASSVLRASTGELFF. CDR3 bases: TGTGCCAGCAGCGTGCTCCGTGCCTCCACCGGGGAGCTGTTTTTT.

The sample holds many counts of this clone. Other nucleotide sequences in the sample specify the same CDR3. The rearrangement joins TRBV4-2 to TRBJ2-5; D unclear. Germline assignment: CDR1 LGHNA and CDR2 YNFKEQ. This CDR3 contains 12 residues. V was cut by 5 bases and J by 5 bases, with 9 bases left in between. The CDR3: CASSSTGETQYF. CDR3 in DNA: TGTGCCAGCAGCTCCACTGGGGAGACCCAGTACTTC.

J is TRBJ2-5 and V is TRBV7-2; D could derive from TRBD1 or TRBD2 (6 bases each). CDR1 and CDR2 from the germline V gene are SGHTA and FQGNSA. CDR3 length: 15 amino acids. With 5 bases removed from V and 3 bases from J, the gap between germline ends came to 16 bases. The CDR3, as DNA: TGTGCCAGCAGCCCCAATAAGGGGGGCAAAGAGACCCAGTACTTC. Translating gives CASSPNKGGKETQYF.